This TCR beta chain was profiled in a study of blood T cell repertoires in COVID-19 (TCRdb year 2020). Regarding the research as a whole: Samples covering the acute and convalescent phases of COVID-19 were provided by collaborators in the United States, Italy and Spain. The prospective study material was composed of cDNA or gDNA derived from T cells, B-cell-depleted T cells, or PBMCs. Nearly every sample came with metadata listing a de-identified subject ID, COVID-19 status, age in years and sex. HLA class I and class II types, where available, came from metadata supplied by the sample provider rather than from assay-based typing. A freely available public database, intended as a resource for researchers studying the immune response to SARS-CoV-2, is where the repertoires were released. Samples were obtained from the ongoing ImmuneRACE study (first 160 participants) and from some 1,300 subjects provided by 6 global collaborators. Subjects who had been exposed to COVID-19, were actively infected with it, or had recovered from it provided the deeply sampled blood TCRbeta repertoires that made up the dataset. General conclusions and limits of the study: The quantity of clinical and demographic metadata differed by source and by participant and was supplied without curation.

A note on this clone: The clone's antigen remains unknown. The record has no base qualities; no much larger clone is one base away.

The germline V gene specifies MDHEN as CDR1 and SYDVKM as CDR2. The CDR3 goes from the cysteine to the phenylalanine over 17 residues. Here the CDR3 DNA is all that survives: 51 bases in frame from base 1. The junction shows trimming of 5 bases on V and 5 bases on J, and the gene matches do not reach 14 bases of it. TCRbeta CDR3 regions were amplified from genomic DNA by means of the immunoSEQ Assay, a bias-controlled multiplex PCR. Per the authors' processing: Within the assay, amplification of reference gene primers was used to estimate how many nucleated cells each sample contained. Sequence reads were collapsed and filtered to measure the absolute abundance of every unique TCRbeta CDR3 rearrangement. For each sample, productive Simpson clonality was calculated by taking the square root of Simpson's diversity index across productive rearrangements. Sourced from immuneACCESS, this table was stored by TCRdb with only in-frame sequences that have V and J called. A share of the clones is absent; for the studies checked, an unresolved V gene accounts for under half, and the remainder has no known explanation. V, J and clone size are those of that table, while D and trimming were read from the DNA. Within this sample are about 140,000 clones, with 75% to 90% of them counted one time only. Jointly, the top ten make up 3.5% to 4% of the sample.

A second Seattle source provided samples from volunteer blood donors who had recovered from COVID-19. Each collaborating institution followed its own protocols to collect whole blood in K2EDTA tubes. For TCRbeta analysis, collaborator samples were shipped as frozen whole blood, as isolated PBMCs, or as DNA extracted from either sample type. Sequencing was done on a sample of peripheral blood. In this chain, TRBV28 is recombined with TRBJ1-5; TRBD1 lines up with 8 middle nucleotides. This clonotype originated in a man between 65 and 85 years old who had recovered from COVID-19. The CDR3 here reads CASSGRDRPGRDQPQHF. The DNA sequence reads TGTGCCAGCAGTGGACGGGACAGGCCTGGTAGGGATCAGCCCCAGCATTTT.